These 31 T cell receptor beta chains came from one sample sequenced in a study of shared clonotypes between healthy human individuals. Naive CD8 cells lacked CD45RO and underwent positive selection for CCR7, leaving out terminally differentiated effector memory CD45RA+ cells. Clones were read by immunoSEQ multiplex PCR, and TCRdb kept only the in-frame ones, dropping some. The data hold nearly 2 million clones, with about 95% observed a single time. Material: naive CD8+ T cells sorted from blood. The source of these receptors is a young man in good health.

The chain joins TRBV7-8 to TRBJ2-7; no firm D call. The germline V gene encodes CDR1 SGHVS and CDR2 FQNEAQ. This CDR3 comprises 13 residues. With 5 bases removed from V and 2 bases from J, the gap between germline ends came to 10 bases. The CDR3 is CASSVGKTYEQYF. The CDR3, as DNA: TGTGCCAGCAGCGTCGGTAAAACCTACGAGCAGTACTTC. Looking up the rest from reference TRBV7-8 and TRBJ2-7 gives the full variable domain: GAGVSQSPRYKVAKRGQDVALRCDPISGHVSLFWYQQALGQGPEFLTYFQNEAQLDKSGLPSDRFFAERPEGSVSTLKIQRTQQEDSAVYLCASSVGKTYEQYFGPGTRLTVT.

This chain uses TRBV6-6 with TRBJ1-6; weak D call: TRBD1 (5 bases). This CDR3 comprises 14 residues. Trimming took off 4 bases at V and 9 bases at J, with 13 bases between the two ends. In germline, CDR1 is MNHNY, CDR2 SVGAGI (reference sequence). The DNA for the CDR3 is TGTGCCAGCAGTTCGGGACCGACCGGTTCACCCCTCCACTTT. Translated, it gives CASSSGPTGSPLHF.

This clone was recorded once. CDR3 in amino acids: CASSGGTGVAYEQYF. CDR3 sequence (DNA): TGCGCCAGCAGCGGGGGGACAGGGGTCGCCTACGAGCAGTACTTC. The chain carries TRBV5-1 and TRBJ2-7, with 10 bases that match TRBD1. V dropped 4 bases and J dropped 2; count of bases not matched to a gene: 6. The germline CDR1 and CDR2 sequences are SGHRS and YFSETQ. The CDR3 spans 15 residues.

The chain links TRBV5-8 to TRBJ2-2; D is unclear. The CDR3 has 14 amino acids. The germline V gene encodes CDR1 SGHTS and CDR2 YDEGEE. V was trimmed by 7 bases and J by 3 bases, leaving 13 bases between them. The CDR3 reads CASSLGLHTGELFF. The CDR3 DNA reads TGTGCCAGCTCCCTGGGATTGCACACCGGGGAGCTGTTTTTT.

This chain's CDR3 is CASSPLGQGVIYGYTF. Here the CDR3 DNA reads TGTGCCAGCAGTCCCCTTGGGCAGGGGGTAATCTATGGCTACACCTTC. This chain uses TRBV27 with TRBJ1-2; TRBD1 matches at 7 bases. This CDR3 comprises 16 residues. Losses at the gene ends were 5 bases for V and 4 bases for J; bases not matched to a gene: 13. Germline loops: CDR1 MNHEY, CDR2 SMNVEV (reference sequence).

The chain has TRBV5-6 and TRBJ2-7; 9 positions match TRBD1. The CDR3 is 14 amino acids. V was clipped by 2 bases and J by 5 bases; unmatched bases: 5. CDR1 is SGHDT and CDR2 is YYEEEE in the germline V gene. The CDR3 spells CASSFGTGSDEQYF. The DNA for the CDR3 is TGTGCCAGCAGCTTCGGGACAGGGAGCGACGAGCAGTACTTC.

The chain employs TRBV6-1 and TRBJ2-7; no definite D call. V lost 1 base and J 0 bases, leaving 10 bases between the germline ends. Germline V gives CDR1 MNHNS, CDR2 SASEGT. The CDR3 consists of 15 residues. The CDR3 here is CASSEGLASSYEQYF. CDR3 DNA: TGTGCCAGCAGTGAAGGCCTCGCAAGCTCCTACGAGCAGTACTTC.

The chain links TRBV19 to TRBJ2-5; tentative D call: TRBD2 (6 bases). The germline V gene has CDR1 LNHDA and CDR2 SQIVND (reference sequence). V was clipped by 1 base and J by 1 base, with 16 bases between them. The CDR3 loop spans 17 amino acids. The CDR3 is CASSIGPRPEGQETQYF. CDR3 in DNA: TGTGCCAGTAGTATAGGACCCCGTCCGGAGGGCCAAGAGACCCAGTACTTC.

The chain is built from TRBV6-5 and TRBJ1-1; no firm D call. Germline assignment: CDR1 MNHEY and CDR2 SVGAGI. The germline V and J ends were trimmed by 6 bases and 0 bases, with 14 bases remaining between them. CDR3 length: 15 amino acids. The CDR3 reads CASRLAGFMNTEAFF. CDR3 DNA: TGTGCCAGCAGGTTGGCGGGCTTCATGAACACTGAAGCTTTCTTT.

CDR3 residues: CASRVRGGSDEQFF. The CDR3 nucleotides are TGTGCCTCCCGGGTGCGGGGGGGCAGCGATGAGCAGTTCTTC. V and J are TRBV5-4 and TRBJ2-1; 9 positions agree with TRBD2. CDR3 length: 14 residues. Trimming at V came to 10 bases and at J to 8 bases, leaving 13 bases not matched to a gene. In germline, CDR1 is SGHNT, CDR2 YYREEE (reference sequence).

The chain couples TRBV28 to TRBJ1-4; TRBD1 is a possible D gene (6 bases). Germline CDR1 and CDR2: MDHEN and SYDVKM. V lost 7 bases and J lost 4, with 10 bases in between. The CDR3 contains 13 residues. The CDR3 DNA follows: TGTGCCAGCACTAGGGGGTTTAATGAAAAACTGTTTTTT. It is translated as CASTRGFNEKLFF.

This sequence joins TRBV9 and TRBJ2-7; the D is unclear. Germline V lookup: CDR1 SGDLS, CDR2 YYNGEE. V lost 0 bases and J lost 4, with 11 bases in between. The CDR3 extends over 14 amino acids. The DNA for the CDR3 is TGTGCCAGCAGCGTAGACGATAACTGGTACGAGCAGTACTTC. Encoded protein: CASSVDDNWYEQYF.

This chain joins TRBV11-2 and TRBJ1-1, with 10 bases fitting TRBD1. J gave up 1 base and V 1 base, and 6 bases lay outside the gene matches. CDR1 SGHAT and CDR2 FQNNGV come from the germline V gene. The CDR3 consists of 17 residues. CDR3 DNA sequence: TGTGCCAGCAGCTTAGGGACAGGGGGAGATGCGAACACTGAAGCTTTCTTT. Translated: CASSLGTGGDANTEAFF.

J is TRBJ2-3 and V is TRBV29-1, with 9 bases matching TRBD2. Germline values: CDR1 SQVTM, CDR2 ANQGSEA. The CDR3 loop spans 17 amino acids. V lost 4 bases and J lost 0; bases outside the gene matches: 11. In nucleotides, the CDR3 is TGCAGCGTTGTATGGCTAGCGGGGAGAACTAGCACAGATACGCAGTATTTT. This encodes CSVVWLAGRTSTDTQYF.

The J gene is TRBJ2-5, the V gene TRBV28; D is possibly TRBD2 (6 bases). The V gene lost 5 bases and the J gene lost 4 bases, with 11 bases spanning the gap. Germline V lookup: CDR1 MDHEN, CDR2 SYDVKM. This CDR3 region has 13 residues. The CDR3 coding sequence is TGTGCCAGCAGTCTTTTCGGGGGAGAGACCCAGTACTTC. Translating gives CASSLFGGETQYF.

The chain couples TRBV11-2 to TRBJ2-5, with 13 nucleotides matching TRBD2. V trimming: 6 bases; J trimming: 5 bases; junction bases outside the gene matches: 12. CDR1 is SGHAT, CDR2 FQNNGV, per germline. The CDR3 length is 17 residues. This chain's CDR3 is CASRGLAGALHSETQYF. Here the CDR3 DNA reads TGTGCCAGCAGAGGACTAGCGGGAGCCCTGCACTCGGAGACCCAGTACTTC.

The J gene is TRBJ1-3, the V gene TRBV5-6; D not certain. Trimming cost V 7 bases and J 0 bases, with 14 bases left between them. The germline V gene encodes CDR1 SGHDT and CDR2 YYEEEE. CDR3 length equals 15 residues. CDR3 residues: CASGTDALSGNTIYF. DNA of the CDR3: TGTGCCAGCGGAACGGACGCACTCTCTGGAAACACCATATATTTT.

J is TRBJ2-2 and V is TRBV5-4; D might be TRBD2 (6 bases). There are 17 residues in the CDR3. Germline assignment: CDR1 SGHNT and CDR2 YYREEE (reference sequence). V shed 7 bases and J shed 0 bases, with 19 bases lying between them. The CDR3 nucleotides read TGTGCCAGCTTAGCTTCAATGGAGGGCACGAACACCGGGGAGCTGTTTTTT. It encodes CASLASMEGTNTGELFF.

The J gene is TRBJ2-7, the V gene TRBV7-9; unclear D gene. The CDR3 loop spans 13 amino acids. CDR1 SEHNR and CDR2 FQNEAQ come from the germline V gene (reference sequence). Deletions cut 0 bases from V and 6 bases from J, with 9 bases between. The CDR3 DNA follows: TGTGCCAGCAGCTTAGCCGATGTTAGCGAGCAGTACTTC. It codes for CASSLADVSEQYF.

The rearrangement uses TRBV10-1 and TRBJ1-1; no reliable D call. Germline CDR1 WNHNN, CDR2 SYGVQD (reference sequence). The CDR3 length is 17 residues. V was clipped by 1 base and J by 1 base, with 16 bases between them. The CDR3 DNA sequence: TGCGCCAGCAGTGAGTTTCCCCTAGATGGTGAGAACACTGAAGCTTTCTTT. Its protein is CASSEFPLDGENTEAFF.

The chain uses TRBV19 and TRBJ1-5, with TRBD1 matching over 7 bases. There are 14 residues in the CDR3. The V segment lost 8 bases and the J segment 6 bases; nucleotides outside the gene matches: 10. The germline gives CDR1 LNHDA, CDR2 SQIVND (reference sequence). CDR3 region: CASYDRAGFQPQHF. As DNA, the CDR3 is TGTGCCAGTTATGACAGGGCAGGATTTCAGCCCCAGCATTTT. Full variable domain (rest looked up from reference TRBV19 and TRBJ1-5): DGGITQSPKYLFRKEGQNVTLSCEQNLNHDAMYWYRQDPGQGLRLIYYSQIVNDFQKGDIAEGYSVSREKKESFPLTVTSAQKNPTAFYLCASYDRAGFQPQHFGDGTRLSIL.

CDR3 residues: CASSLSKGRDISYEQYF. The CDR3 DNA reads TGTGCCAGCAGTTTATCGAAGGGGCGGGACATCTCCTACGAGCAGTACTTC. The V and J genes are TRBV27 and TRBJ2-7, with D perhaps matching TRBD1 or TRBD2 (6 bases each). This CDR3 comprises 17 residues. The germline V gene encodes CDR1 MNHEY and CDR2 SMNVEV (reference sequence). V was pared by 0 bases and J by 0 bases, with 15 bases between.

The chain couples TRBV27 to TRBJ1-2; a possible D gene is TRBD1 (5 bases). V dropped 7 bases and J dropped 0 bases, with 18 bases sitting between them. The CDR3 extends over 16 amino acids. Germline V lookup: CDR1 MNHEY, CDR2 SMNVEV (reference sequence). The CDR3 region has the DNA TGTGCCAGCACCCCCTTTGGGGAGGACACTAACTATGGCTACACCTTC. As protein: CASTPFGEDTNYGYTF.

CDR3 in amino acids: CASSSDGQGGQPQHF. CDR3 nucleotides: TGTGCCAGCAGCTCCGACGGACAGGGAGGTCAGCCCCAGCATTTT. This rearrangement joins TRBV5-8 to TRBJ1-5; 8 nucleotides line up with TRBD1. Germline CDR1 and CDR2: SGHTS and YDEGEE. The CDR3 loop spans 15 amino acids. Losses at the gene ends were 3 bases for V and 6 bases for J; bases not matched to a gene: 8.

The rearrangement links TRBV30 to TRBJ2-1; no definite D call. The germline CDR1 and CDR2 sequences are GTSNPN and SVGIG (reference sequence). Deletions cut 5 bases from V and 0 bases from J, with 8 bases between. The CDR3 length is 13 residues. The CDR3, as DNA: TGTGCCTGGGAGCCGAGCTCCTACAATGAGCAGTTCTTC. Translating it yields CAWEPSSYNEQFF.

This clone has only one observation. This likely traces to a read error, being one base from a far larger clone. This CDR3 is also generated by other DNA sequences in the sample. V and J are TRBV7-9 and TRBJ2-3; TRBD2 matches 9 bases. This CDR3 contains 16 residues. Germline CDR1 SEHNR, CDR2 FQNEAQ (reference sequence). The CDR3 DNA reads TGTGCCAGCAGCTTAGAGGCTAGCGGGAATCCATATACACAGTATTTT. It encodes CASSLEASGNPYTQYF.

The chain couples TRBV28 to TRBJ2-2; 9 positions match TRBD1. There are 14 residues in the CDR3. After removal of 7 bases from V and 4 bases from J, the junction contained 4 bases not matched to a gene. Germline V CDR1 and CDR2: MDHEN, SYDVKM. Here the CDR3 DNA reads TGTGCCAGCACGGACAGGGGAGGCACCGGGGAGCTGTTTTTT. Translated, it gives CASTDRGGTGELFF.

This clone has a single count. J is TRBJ2-2 and V is TRBV27; 8 bases map to TRBD1. CDR1 and CDR2 (germline): MNHEY, SMNVEV (reference sequence). The CDR3 is 15 residues long. Unmatched junction bases numbered 6, after V lost 3 bases and J lost 6 bases. The CDR3 sequence is CASSFGQGGSGELFF. CDR3 bases: TGTGCCAGCAGTTTCGGACAGGGTGGATCCGGGGAGCTGTTTTTT.

V gene TRBV5-6 combines with J gene TRBJ2-7; D not certain. Germline V CDR1 and CDR2: SGHDT, YYEEEE. CDR3 length: 14 amino acids. V gave up 0 bases and J gave up 5 bases, with 12 bases separating them. The CDR3 nucleotides are TGTGCCAGCAGCTTGGGGTCCGGGCTCAACGAGCAGTACTTC. It encodes CASSLGSGLNEQYF.

The chain has TRBV15 and TRBJ1-4; TRBD1 is a possible D gene (5 bases). Germline CDR1 LNHNV, CDR2 YYDKDF (reference sequence). The V end lost 2 bases, the J end lost 3 bases, and 13 bases lay between the germline ends. This CDR3 contains 16 residues. The CDR3 loop reads CATSRLVGGSNEKLFF. The CDR3 DNA is TGTGCCACCAGCAGACTGGTTGGGGGGTCTAATGAAAAACTGTTTTTT.

The CDR3 sequence is CASSPPLAGGPLNEQFF. In DNA form, the CDR3 reads TGTGCCAGCAGTCCTCCCCTAGCGGGAGGGCCGCTAAATGAGCAGTTCTTC. The chain is built from TRBV7-9 and TRBJ2-1, with 12 bases identical to TRBD2. CDR3 size: 17 residues. The germline CDR1 and CDR2 sequences are SEHNR and FQNEAQ (reference sequence). Trimming took 6 bases from V and 7 from J; bases not matched to a gene: 13.